The 8 T cell receptor beta chains listed next were all sequenced from one sample in a study of blood T cells in healthy people across ages. Sample-barcoded 5' priming and a J-beta primer mix drove a second PCR of 7 to 11 cycles. MiXCR, applied by TCRdb to the 5' RACE reads, yields one record per CDR3 protein. Of over 700,000 distinct CDR3 sequences listed, 53% were seen once; the top ten hold 41%. The sequenced sample consisted of blood. The receptors originated from an elderly man in good health.

The rearrangement uses TRBV20-1 and TRBJ2-7; no reliable D call. Germline V CDR1 and CDR2: DFQATT, SNEGSKA (reference sequence). Trimming stripped 0 bases from V and 4 bases from J, with 10 bases between. This CDR3 is 13 amino acids long. In DNA, the CDR3 is TGCAGTGCTAGAGATTTGGCCGGGTACGAGCAGTACTTC. Its protein is CSARDLAGYEQYF.

The V call is TRBV29-1, the J call TRBJ2-5; the D gene is possibly TRBD1 (7 bases). The V end lost 6 bases, the J end lost 4 bases, and 18 bases lay between the germline ends. Germline V gene data show CDR1 as SQVTM and CDR2 as ANQGSEA. The CDR3 runs 14 residues. CDR3 amino acids: CSVARGTARETQYF. In nucleotides, the CDR3 is TGCAGCGTCGCTCGCGGGACAGCCCGAGAGACCCAGTACTTC.

The V and J genes are TRBV7-2 and TRBJ2-7, with 9 nucleotides matching TRBD2. The CDR3 has 15 amino acids. The junction had 8 bases not matched to a gene; V was cut back by 5 bases and J by 3 bases. From germline, CDR1 is SGHTA and CDR2 FQGNSA. CDR3 protein: CASSQGLAGIYEQYF. The CDR3 bases are TGTGCCAGCAGCCAAGGGCTAGCGGGGATCTACGAGCAGTACTTC.

This chain links TRBV28 with TRBJ2-1, with 9 nucleotides matching TRBD1. TRBJ2-7 explains the end of the DNA better; the J call may be wrong. The CDR3 is 18 residues long. CDR1 MDHEN and CDR2 SYDVKM come from the germline V gene. The CDR3 spells CASSLLTGAGTGYNEQYF. The CDR3 DNA is TGTGCCAGCAGTCTTCTAACGGGAGCCGGGACAGGGTACAATGAGCAGTACTTC.

This clonotype showed up just a few times. The chain combines TRBV10-3 with TRBJ2-1; 11 bases fit TRBD2. The V and J ends lost 10 bases and 14 bases, in that order; junction bases with no gene match: 10. The CDR3 covers 12 residues. The germline CDR1 and CDR2 sequences are ENHRY and SYGVKD. The CDR3 reads CATMGLADLKFF. CDR3 sequence (DNA): TGTGCCACCATGGGACTAGCGGACCTTAAGTTCTTC.

This clonotype appeared many times. Mismatch with germline at one junction end may stem from a read error. This rearrangement joins TRBV5-1 to TRBJ2-5; D is possibly TRBD1 (6 bases). Germline CDR1 is SGHRS and CDR2 is YFSETQ. CDR3 size: 14 residues. The CDR3 loop is CASSLGGQQETQYF. CDR3 in DNA: TGTGCCAGCAGCTTAGGTGGACAGCAAGAGACCCAGTACTTC.

This chain connects TRBV20-1 to TRBJ1-5, with 7 positions matching TRBD1. In germline, CDR1 is DFQATT, CDR2 SNEGSKA (reference sequence). CDR3 length: 12 residues. V shed 5 bases, J shed 5 bases, and the junction held 3 bases outside the gene matches. The CDR3 DNA reads as TGCAGTGCTTACACAGGGGATCAGCCCCAGCATTTT. This sequence encodes CSAYTGDQPQHF.

This clonotype was observed a few times. The rearrangement uses TRBV9 and TRBJ2-3; no definite D call. The CDR3 is made up of 15 amino acids. The V gene's germline CDR1 is SGDLS and CDR2 YYNGEE. Trimming took 3 bases from V and 4 from J, leaving 15 bases between them. The chain's CDR3 is CASSATRAVPDTQYF. The CDR3 DNA is TGTGCCAGCAGCGCAACGCGTGCTGTTCCAGATACGCAGTATTTT.